The clone carrying this TCR beta chain was found a few times. The antigen remains unidentified. cDNA libraries of TCR beta carried unique molecular identifiers. The source material, roughly 0.9 to 11 million T cells, gave rise to 400,000 to 600,000 cDNA molecules. TCRdb reanalysed the PCR reads using MiXCR and keeps one entry per CDR3 protein. This sample has roughly 800,000 distinct CDR3 sequences, with approximately 50% found just once. This record comes from a study of post-analysis software for immune sequencing data. Study-wide context: The disease courses spanned relapsing-remitting, secondary progressive and progressive-relapsing forms of multiple sclerosis.

Whole-study findings and limits: A significant reduction in normalized Chao1 diversity was observed in multiple sclerosis patients versus controls. Elevated frequency relative to controls characterized roughly five TRBV segments in patients, TRBV5-6, TRBV5-1 and TRBV20-1 among them. The authors found that F measure strongly co-clustered same-batch samples.

The CDR3 contains 15 residues. The V gene's germline CDR1 is LNHNV and CDR2 YYDKDF (reference sequence). V was clipped by 4 bases and J by 4 bases; unmatched bases: 5. This clonotype originated in a girl between 10 and 17 years old with multiple sclerosis. Sequences were obtained from blood. V usage is TRBV15 and J usage is TRBJ2-4, with 9 positions matching TRBD1. The CDR3 reads CATSTRTGDKNIQYF. CDR3 in DNA: TGTGCCACCAGCACTCGGACAGGGGATAAAAACATTCAGTACTTC.